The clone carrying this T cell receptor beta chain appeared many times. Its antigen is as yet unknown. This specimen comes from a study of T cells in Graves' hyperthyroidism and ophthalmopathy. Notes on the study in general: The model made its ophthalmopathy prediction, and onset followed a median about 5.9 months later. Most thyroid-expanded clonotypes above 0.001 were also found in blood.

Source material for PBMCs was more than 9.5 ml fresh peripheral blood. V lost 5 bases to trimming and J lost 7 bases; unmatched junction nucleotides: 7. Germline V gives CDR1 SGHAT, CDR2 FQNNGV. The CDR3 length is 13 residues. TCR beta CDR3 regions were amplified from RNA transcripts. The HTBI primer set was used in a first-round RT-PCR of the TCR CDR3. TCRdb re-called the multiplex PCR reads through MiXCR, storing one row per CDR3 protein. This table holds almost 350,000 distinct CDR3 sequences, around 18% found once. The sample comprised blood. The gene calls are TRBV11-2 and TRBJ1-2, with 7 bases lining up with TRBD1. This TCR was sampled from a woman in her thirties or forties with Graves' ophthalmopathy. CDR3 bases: TGTGCCAGCAGCCTACTCCCAGGGGGTGGCTACACCTTC. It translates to CASSLLPGGGYTF.